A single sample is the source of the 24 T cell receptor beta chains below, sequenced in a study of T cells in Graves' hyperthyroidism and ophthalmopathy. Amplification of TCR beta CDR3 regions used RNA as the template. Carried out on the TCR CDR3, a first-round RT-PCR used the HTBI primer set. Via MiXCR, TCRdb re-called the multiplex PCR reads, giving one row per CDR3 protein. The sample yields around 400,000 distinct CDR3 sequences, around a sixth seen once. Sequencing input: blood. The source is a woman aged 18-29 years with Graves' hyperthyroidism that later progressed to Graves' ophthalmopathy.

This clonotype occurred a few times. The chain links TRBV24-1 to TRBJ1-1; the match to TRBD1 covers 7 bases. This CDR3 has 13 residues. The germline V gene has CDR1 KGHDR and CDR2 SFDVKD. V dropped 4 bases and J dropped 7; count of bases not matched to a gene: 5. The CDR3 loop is CATSDPGQDEAFF. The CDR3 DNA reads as TGTGCCACCAGTGACCCCGGACAGGATGAAGCTTTCTTT.

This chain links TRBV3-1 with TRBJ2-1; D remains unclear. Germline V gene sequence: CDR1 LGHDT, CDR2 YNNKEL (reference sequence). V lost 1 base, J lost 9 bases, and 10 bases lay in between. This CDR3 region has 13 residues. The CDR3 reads CASSQVKETEQFF. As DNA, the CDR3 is TGTGCCAGCAGCCAAGTTAAGGAGACTGAGCAGTTCTTC.

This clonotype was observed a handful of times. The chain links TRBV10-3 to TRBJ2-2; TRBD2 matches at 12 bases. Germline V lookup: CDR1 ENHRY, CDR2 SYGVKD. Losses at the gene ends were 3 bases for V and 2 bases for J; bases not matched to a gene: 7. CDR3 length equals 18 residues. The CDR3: CAISEPGLAGINTGELFF. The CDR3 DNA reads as TGTGCCATCAGTGAACCGGGACTAGCGGGTATTAACACCGGGGAGCTGTTTTTT.

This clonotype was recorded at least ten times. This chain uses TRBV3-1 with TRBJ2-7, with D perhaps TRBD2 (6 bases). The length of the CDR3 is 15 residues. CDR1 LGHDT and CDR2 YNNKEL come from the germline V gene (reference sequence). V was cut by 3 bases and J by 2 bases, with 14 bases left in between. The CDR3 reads CASSQEGIGPYEQYF. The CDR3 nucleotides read TGTGCCAGCAGCCAGGAGGGGATAGGTCCCTACGAGCAGTACTTC.

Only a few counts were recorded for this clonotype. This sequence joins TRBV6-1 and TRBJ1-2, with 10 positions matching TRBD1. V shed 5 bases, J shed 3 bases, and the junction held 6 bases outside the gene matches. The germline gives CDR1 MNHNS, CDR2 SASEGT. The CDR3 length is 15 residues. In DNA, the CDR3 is TGTGCCAGCAGTTATGACAGGGGGCATGACTATGGCTACACCTTC. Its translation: CASSYDRGHDYGYTF.

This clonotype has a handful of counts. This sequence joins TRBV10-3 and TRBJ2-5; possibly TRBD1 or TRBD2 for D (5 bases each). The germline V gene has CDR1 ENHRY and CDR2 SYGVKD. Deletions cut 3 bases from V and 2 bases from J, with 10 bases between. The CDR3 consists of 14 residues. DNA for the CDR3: TGTGCCATCAGTGATTTGAGGGGACAAGAGACCCAGTACTTC. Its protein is CAISDLRGQETQYF.

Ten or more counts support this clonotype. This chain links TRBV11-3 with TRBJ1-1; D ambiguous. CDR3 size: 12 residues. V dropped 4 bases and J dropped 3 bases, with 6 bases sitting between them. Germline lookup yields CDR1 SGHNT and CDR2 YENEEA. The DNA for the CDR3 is TGTGCCAGCAGCTCTCCGTACACTGAAGCTTTCTTT. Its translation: CASSSPYTEAFF. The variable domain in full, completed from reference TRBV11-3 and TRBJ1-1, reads EAGVVQSPRYKIIEKKQPVAFWCNPISGHNTLYWYLQNLGQGPELLIRYENEEAVDDSQLPKDRFSAERLKGVDSTLKIQPAELGDSAVYLCASSSPYTEAFFGQGTRLTVV.

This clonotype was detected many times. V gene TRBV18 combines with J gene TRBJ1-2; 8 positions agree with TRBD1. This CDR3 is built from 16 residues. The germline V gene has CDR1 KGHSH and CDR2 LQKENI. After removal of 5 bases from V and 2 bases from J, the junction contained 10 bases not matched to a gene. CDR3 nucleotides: TGTGCCAGCTCAGGACAGGGAAGCGGGGGCAACTATGGCTACACCTTC. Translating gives CASSGQGSGGNYGYTF.

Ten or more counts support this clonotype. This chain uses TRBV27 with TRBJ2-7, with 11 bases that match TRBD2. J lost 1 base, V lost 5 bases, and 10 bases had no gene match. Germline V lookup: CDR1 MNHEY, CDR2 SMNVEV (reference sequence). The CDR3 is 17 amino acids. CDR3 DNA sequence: TGTGCCAGCAGTCAAACCCCCGGGACTAGCGGTTCCTACGAGCAGTACTTC. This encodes CASSQTPGTSGSYEQYF.

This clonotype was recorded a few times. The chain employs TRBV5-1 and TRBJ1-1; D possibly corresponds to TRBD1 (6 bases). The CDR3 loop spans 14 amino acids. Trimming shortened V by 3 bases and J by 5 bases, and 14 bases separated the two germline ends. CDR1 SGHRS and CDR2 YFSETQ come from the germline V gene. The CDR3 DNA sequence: TGCGCCAGCAGCTCGTACATGACAGGAACTGAAGCTTTCTTT. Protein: CASSSYMTGTEAFF. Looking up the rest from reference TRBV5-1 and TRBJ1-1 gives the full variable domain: KAGVTQTPRYLIKTRGQQVTLSCSPISGHRSVSWYQQTPGQGLQFLFEYFSETQRNKGNFPGRFSGRQFSNSRSEMNVSTLELGDSALYLCASSSYMTGTEAFFGQGTRLTVV.

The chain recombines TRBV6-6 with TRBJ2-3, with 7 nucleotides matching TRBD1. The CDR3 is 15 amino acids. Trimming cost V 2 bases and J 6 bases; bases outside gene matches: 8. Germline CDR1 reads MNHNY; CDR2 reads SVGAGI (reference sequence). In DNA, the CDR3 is TGTGCCAGCAGTTACAACAGGGGCGCCGCTGATACGCAGTATTTT. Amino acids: CASSYNRGAADTQYF.

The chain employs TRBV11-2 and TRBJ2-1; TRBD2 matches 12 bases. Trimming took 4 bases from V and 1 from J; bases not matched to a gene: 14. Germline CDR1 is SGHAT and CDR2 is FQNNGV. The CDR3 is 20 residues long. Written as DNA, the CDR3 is TGTGCCAGCAGCTCCCTTTCGTCTAGCGGGAGGGCCGGGTCCTACAATGAGCAGTTCTTC. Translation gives CASSSLSSSGRAGSYNEQFF.

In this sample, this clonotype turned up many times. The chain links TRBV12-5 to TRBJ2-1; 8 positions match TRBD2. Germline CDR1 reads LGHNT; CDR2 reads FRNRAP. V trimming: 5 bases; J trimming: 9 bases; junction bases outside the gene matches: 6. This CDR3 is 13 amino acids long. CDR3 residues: CASGQGLASEQFF. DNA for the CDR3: TGTGCTAGTGGTCAAGGACTAGCTAGTGAGCAGTTCTTC.

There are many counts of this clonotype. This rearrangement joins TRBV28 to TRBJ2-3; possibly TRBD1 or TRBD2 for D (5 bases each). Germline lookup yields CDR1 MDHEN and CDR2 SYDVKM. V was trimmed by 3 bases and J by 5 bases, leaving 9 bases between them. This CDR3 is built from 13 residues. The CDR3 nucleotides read TGTGCCAGCAGTTTGGGACGGAGAGATACGCAGTATTTT. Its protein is CASSLGRRDTQYF.

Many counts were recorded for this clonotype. The CDR3 sequence is CASSLVGGVSVAGNNEQFF. CDR3 bases: TGTGCCAGCAGCTTAGTAGGGGGGGTATCTGTTGCGGGTAACAATGAGCAGTTCTTC. This chain connects TRBV7-8 to TRBJ2-1, with D possibly matching TRBD2 (7 bases). From germline, CDR1 is SGHVS and CDR2 FQNEAQ. With 1 base removed from V and 5 bases from J, the gap between germline ends came to 24 bases. CDR3 length: 19 amino acids.

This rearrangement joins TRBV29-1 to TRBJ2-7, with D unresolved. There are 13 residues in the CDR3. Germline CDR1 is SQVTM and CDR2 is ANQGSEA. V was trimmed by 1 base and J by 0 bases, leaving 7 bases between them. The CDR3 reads CSVEASDSYEQYF. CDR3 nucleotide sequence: TGCAGCGTTGAAGCTTCAGACTCCTACGAGCAGTACTTC.

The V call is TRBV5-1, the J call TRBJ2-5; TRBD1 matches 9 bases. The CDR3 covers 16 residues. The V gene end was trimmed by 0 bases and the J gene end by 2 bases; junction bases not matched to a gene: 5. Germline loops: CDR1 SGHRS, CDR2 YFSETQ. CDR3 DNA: TGCGCCAGCAGCTTGGCTGGGACAGGGCAACAAGAGACCCAGTACTTC. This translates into CASSLAGTGQQETQYF.

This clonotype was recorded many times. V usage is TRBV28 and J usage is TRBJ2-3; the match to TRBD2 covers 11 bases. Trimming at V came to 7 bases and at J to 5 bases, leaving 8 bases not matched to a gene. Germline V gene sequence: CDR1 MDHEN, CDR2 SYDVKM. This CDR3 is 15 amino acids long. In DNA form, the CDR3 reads TGTGCCAGCACCCCTAGCGGGAGGTCCCAAGATACGCAGTATTTT. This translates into CASTPSGRSQDTQYF.

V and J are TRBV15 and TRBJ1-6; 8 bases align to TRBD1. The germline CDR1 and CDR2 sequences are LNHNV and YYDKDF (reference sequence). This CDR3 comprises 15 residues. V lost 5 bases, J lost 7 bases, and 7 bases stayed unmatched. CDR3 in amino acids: CATSPTGQVNSPLHF. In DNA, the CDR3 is TGTGCCACCAGCCCAACGGGACAGGTCAATTCACCCCTCCACTTT.

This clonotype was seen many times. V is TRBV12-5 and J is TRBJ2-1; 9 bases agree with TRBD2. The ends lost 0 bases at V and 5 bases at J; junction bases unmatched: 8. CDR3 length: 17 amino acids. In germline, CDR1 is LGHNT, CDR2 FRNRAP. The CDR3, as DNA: TGTGCTAGTGGTTTGGTTGGTAGCGGGAGAGCCCACAATGAGCAGTTCTTC. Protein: CASGLVGSGRAHNEQFF.

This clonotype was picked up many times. CDR3 sequence (DNA): TGTGCCAGCAAGGGTGCCTCTGGGGCCAACGTCCTGACTTTC. Its translation: CASKGASGANVLTF. This chain connects TRBV2 to TRBJ2-6; the D is unclear. The CDR3 spans 14 residues. V lost 7 bases, J lost 0 bases, and 7 bases lay in between. The V gene's germline CDR1 is SNHLY and CDR2 FYNNEI.

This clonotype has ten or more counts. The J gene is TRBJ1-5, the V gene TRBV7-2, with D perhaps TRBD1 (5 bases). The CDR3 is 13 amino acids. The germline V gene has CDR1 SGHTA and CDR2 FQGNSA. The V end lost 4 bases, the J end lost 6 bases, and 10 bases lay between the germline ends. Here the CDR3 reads CASSSGTGQPQHF. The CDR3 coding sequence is TGTGCCAGCAGCTCCGGGACGGGTCAGCCCCAGCATTTT.

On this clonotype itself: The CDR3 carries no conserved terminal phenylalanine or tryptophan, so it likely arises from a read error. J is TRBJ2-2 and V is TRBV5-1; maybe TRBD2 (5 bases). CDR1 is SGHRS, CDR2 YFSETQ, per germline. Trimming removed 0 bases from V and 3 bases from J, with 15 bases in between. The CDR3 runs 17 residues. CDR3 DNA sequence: TGCGCCAGCAGCTTGGCTCAGGTTCTCGGGGACACCGGGGAGCTGTTTTCT. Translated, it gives CASSLAQVLGDTGELFS.

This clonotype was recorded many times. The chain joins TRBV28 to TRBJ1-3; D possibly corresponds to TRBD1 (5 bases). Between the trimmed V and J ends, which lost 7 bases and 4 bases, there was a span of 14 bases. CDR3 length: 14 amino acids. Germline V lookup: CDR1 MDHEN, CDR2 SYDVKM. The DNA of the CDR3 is TGTGCCAGCACCCCCAGGGTGACAGGAAACACCATATATTTT. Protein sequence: CASTPRVTGNTIYF. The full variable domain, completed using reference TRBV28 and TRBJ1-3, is DVKVTQSSRYLVKRTGEKVFLECVQDMDHENMFWYRQDPGLGLRLIYFSYDVKMKEKGDIPEGYSVSREKKERFSLILESASTNQTSMYLCASTPRVTGNTIYFGEGSWLTVV.